A selection of T cell receptor beta chains follows, all from one sample in a study of blood T cell repertoires in COVID-19. Clones were read by immunoSEQ multiplex PCR, and TCRdb kept only the in-frame ones, dropping some. The data contain more than 85,000 clones, 84% of them singletons. What was sequenced was peripheral blood. All receptors come from a human donor in a cohort sampled during active COVID-19. The CDR3 runs from the conserved cysteine through the conserved F or W.

v_gene	j_gene	CDR3aa
TRBV7-9	TRBJ1-1	CASSLDFGDTEAFF
TRBV27	TRBJ2-2	CASSFEGVINTGELFF
TRBV12-3/TRBV12-4	TRBJ1-1	CASSRDRFEAFF
TRBV24-1	TRBJ1-5	CATSDLRQGAGGPQHF
TRBV28	TRBJ1-3	CASSPLAGGAGNTIYF
TRBV5-4	TRBJ1-6	CASTGTGNSPLHF
TRBV11-2	TRBJ2-4	CASGVTGETHIQYF
TRBV7-2	TRBJ2-2	CASSLRGGTGELFF
TRBV16	TRBJ1-2	CASSQRQGTSNYGYTF
TRBV3-1/TRBV3-2	TRBJ2-4	CASSQPRTGEGKNIQYF
TRBV3-1/TRBV3-2	TRBJ1-5	CASSLTGMSNQPQHF
TRBV7-2	TRBJ1-5	CASSFGRGGDQPQHF
TRBV20-1	TRBJ2-1	CSARAYNEQFF
TRBV2	TRBJ1-2	CASSESGAIYGYTF
TRBV18	TRBJ2-2	CASSPPGRGTGELFF
TRBV7-9	TRBJ1-2	CASAGQGKYGYTF
TRBV7-2	TRBJ2-3	CASSPIGGGLATDTQYF
TRBV27	TRBJ2-2	CASSVYRGPGELFF
TRBV3-1/TRBV3-2	TRBJ2-3	CASSPRTGWGTDTQYF
TRBV5-1	TRBJ2-7	CASSLSGQDYEQYF
TRBV27	TRBJ1-2	CASSYSDRFYGYTF
TRBV25-1	TRBJ1-6	CASRAATGWSPLHF
TRBV10-3	TRBJ1-5	CAISDQDRGFNQPQHF
TRBV28	TRBJ2-1	CASSQSGWIGEQFF
TRBV3-1/TRBV3-2	TRBJ1-2	CASSLVGPPTWGYTF
TRBV12-3/TRBV12-4	TRBJ2-7	CASSLGGVYEQYF
TRBV27	TRBJ1-2	CASTFVGGKGGYGYTF
TRBV12-3/TRBV12-4	TRBJ1-2	CASSLQGGDGYTF
TRBV28	TRBJ1-2	CASSPGWDRGASNYGYTF
TRBV7-6	TRBJ2-3	CASSLGRGPSTDTQYF
TRBV30	TRBJ2-7	CAWSVKVALEQYF
TRBV9	TRBJ2-1	CASSGLEGGGADEQFF
TRBV11-2	TRBJ1-2	CASSLALSNYGYTF
TRBV7-9	TRBJ1-1	CASSFDGGTGSTEAFF
TRBV24-1	TRBJ2-1	CATSGRGGLGDWNEQFF
TRBV10-2	TRBJ1-2	CASSDLQGSGYTF
TRBV6-5	TRBJ1-1	CASSGQPNTEAFF
TRBV27	TRBJ1-1	CASSRTRGGTNTEAFF
TRBV5-3	TRBJ1-2	CARSPGQGAGYGYTF
TRBV7-2	TRBJ2-5	CASSYGLAGAQETQYF
TRBV11-3	TRBJ2-7	CASSPAGANEQYF
TRBV4-1	TRBJ2-6	CASSQDGTYSGANVLTF
TRBV7-2	TRBJ2-2	CASSLMSSAGELFF
TRBV6-2/TRBV6-3	TRBJ2-6	CASSYWGNRASPSGANVLTF
TRBV18	TRBJ2-1	CASSPRGWGDNEQFF